This T cell receptor (beta chain) was obtained from a study of blood T cells in healthy people across ages. Study results and limitations: Unsorted PBMC input precluded a conclusive naive versus antigen-experienced comparison.

Using a J-beta primer mix together with a sample-barcoded 5' primer, a second PCR was run for about 7 to 12 cycles. Each CDR3 protein gets one entry after TCRdb re-called the 5' RACE reads with MiXCR. The data hold fewer than 800,000 distinct CDR3 sequences, with approximately 49% observed a single time. V was cut by 5 bases and J by 4 bases, with 20 bases left in between. CDR1 is LGHDT, CDR2 YNNKEL, per germline (reference sequence). CDR3 size: 16 residues. Points on this clonotype: Its antigen is not known.

Sequencing input: blood. This receptor was taken from a woman in her sixties in good health. The chain recombines TRBV3-1 with TRBJ1-2; tentative D call: TRBD1 (5 bases). The chain's CDR3 is CASSLRGTGGVYGYTF. As DNA, the CDR3 is TGTGCCAGCAGCTTAAGGGGAACAGGCGGAGTCTATGGCTACACCTTC. The full variable domain, its missing parts supplied by reference TRBV3-1 and TRBJ1-2, is DTAVSQTPKYLVTQMGNDKSIKCEQNLGHDTMYWYKQDSKKFLKIMFSYNNKELIINETVPNRFSPKSPDKAHLNLHINSLELGDSAVYFCASSLRGTGGVYGYTFGSGTRLTVV.